One T cell receptor (beta chain) is described in this entry. The antigen is unknown. Germline CDR1 and CDR2: MRHNA and SNTAGT. V was cut by 4 bases and J by 3 bases, with 10 bases left in between. The CDR3 is made up of 14 amino acids. TCRdb's copy holds only in-frame clones and misses some; the assay was immunoSEQ multiplex PCR. The repertoire holds hundreds of thousands of clones, 55% to 85% seen once, with around 2% in the top ten. These data originate in a study of shared clonotypes between healthy human individuals. Study-wide results and caveats: An expected dependence of interdonor clonotype sharing on sequencing depth was noted. Among non-shared clonotypes, generation probabilities were lower than among those shared by all four donors.

The specimen was memory CD4+ T cells sorted from blood. As to subset: CD45RA-negative fraction. This TCR was recovered from a woman aged 25 to 39 in good health. V usage is TRBV6-4 and J usage is TRBJ1-5; D uncertain. The CDR3 nucleotides read TGTGCCAGCAGTGTGTCGGGGAACAATCAGCCCCAGCATTTT. This sequence encodes CASSVSGNNQPQHF.